The rows below give T cell receptor beta chains drawn from one sample of a study of T cells expressing NK-cell markers. Reprocessing the 5' RACE reads, TCRdb reports a single entry for every CDR3 protein and omits DNA. The sample has about 150,000 distinct CDR3 sequences; the top ten hold more than 10%. The sequencing sample was made of blood T cells: a sorted CD56 or NKG2C T cell subset, CD4+ or CD8+ T cells, or bulk PBMC T cells (not recorded which). The receptors come from a young man in good health. Each CDR3 is given with its conserved first and last residue. Where a row states a size, it is once, few, many or the class of an expanded clone; other rows omit it.

j_gene: TRBJ2-5; v_gene: TRBV28; abundance: .; CDR3aa: CASSFRTDVGTQYF
j_gene: TRBJ2-2; v_gene: TRBV4-1; abundance: .; CDR3aa: CASSHPRDRDTGELFF
j_gene: TRBJ2-3; v_gene: TRBV29-1; abundance: .; CDR3aa: CSGDEGDTQYF
j_gene: TRBJ2-7; v_gene: TRBV6-2/TRBV6-3; abundance: .; CDR3aa: CASSYPGTSGAYEQYF
j_gene: TRBJ2-1; v_gene: TRBV27; abundance: .; CDR3aa: CASSFVGGEDEQFF
j_gene: TRBJ2-3; v_gene: TRBV7-9; abundance: .; CDR3aa: CASSLGRGSDTQYF
j_gene: TRBJ1-4; v_gene: TRBV7-9; abundance: .; CDR3aa: CASSLDPSEKLFF
j_gene: TRBJ2-1; v_gene: TRBV4-1; abundance: .; CDR3aa: CASSHLPTGGGLDEQFF
j_gene: TRBJ2-3; v_gene: TRBV27; abundance: .; CDR3aa: CASSLFPPIVDTDTQYF
j_gene: TRBJ2-3; v_gene: TRBV3-1; abundance: .; CDR3aa: CASSQDSRSTDTQYF
j_gene: TRBJ2-7; v_gene: TRBV12-3/TRBV12-4; abundance: .; CDR3aa: CASSLDGITYEQYF
j_gene: TRBJ2-7; v_gene: TRBV5-6; abundance: .; CDR3aa: CASSPWGTVSLYEQYF
j_gene: TRBJ2-2; v_gene: TRBV29-1; abundance: .; CDR3aa: CSVEGTGISGELFF
j_gene: TRBJ2-3; v_gene: TRBV7-3; abundance: .; CDR3aa: CASSSYAWTGENTDTQYF
j_gene: TRBJ2-1; v_gene: TRBV7-8; abundance: .; CDR3aa: CASSLVHGMGDRVGYNEQFF
j_gene: TRBJ2-7; v_gene: TRBV20-1; abundance: .; CDR3aa: CSADQGGSTYEQYF
j_gene: TRBJ1-1; v_gene: TRBV6-2/TRBV6-3; abundance: .; CDR3aa: CASSRSTEVTEAFF
j_gene: TRBJ1-1; v_gene: TRBV9; abundance: .; CDR3aa: CASSPGGGVITEAFF
j_gene: TRBJ2-1; v_gene: TRBV29-1; abundance: .; CDR3aa: CSVEEGLGSYNEQFF
j_gene: TRBJ2-5; v_gene: TRBV7-9; abundance: .; CDR3aa: CASSLDLERAHQETQYF
j_gene: TRBJ1-6; v_gene: TRBV19; abundance: .; CDR3aa: CASSLQGYSPLHF
j_gene: TRBJ1-2; v_gene: TRBV7-9; abundance: .; CDR3aa: CASSFQSGLDGYTF
j_gene: TRBJ2-3; v_gene: TRBV4-2; abundance: .; CDR3aa: CASSQDQRPHTDTQYF
j_gene: TRBJ2-1; v_gene: TRBV5-1; abundance: .; CDR3aa: CASSSLAGRSYNEQFF
j_gene: TRBJ2-1; v_gene: TRBV20-1; abundance: .; CDR3aa: CSAGSGLAISSYNEQFF
j_gene: TRBJ2-3; v_gene: TRBV18; abundance: .; CDR3aa: CASSYTLTDSTDTQYF
j_gene: TRBJ1-1; v_gene: TRBV27; abundance: .; CDR3aa: CASSPTTGVDITEAFF
j_gene: TRBJ1-5; v_gene: TRBV15; abundance: .; CDR3aa: CATSWGANNQPQHF
j_gene: TRBJ2-1; v_gene: TRBV19; abundance: medium-sized; CDR3aa: CASSPGLSYNEQFF
j_gene: TRBJ2-5; v_gene: TRBV20-1; abundance: .; CDR3aa: CSARVSRGWYQETQYF
j_gene: TRBJ2-1; v_gene: TRBV5-1; abundance: .; CDR3aa: CASADSNHNEQFF
j_gene: TRBJ2-7; v_gene: TRBV7-6; abundance: .; CDR3aa: CASSLYVGASSYEQYF
j_gene: TRBJ1-4; v_gene: TRBV7-9; abundance: .; CDR3aa: CASSSLTGRDEKLFF
j_gene: TRBJ2-2; v_gene: TRBV27; abundance: .; CDR3aa: CASSFIPGTGNTGELFF
j_gene: TRBJ2-3; v_gene: TRBV6-4; abundance: .; CDR3aa: CASSGSGQGYTTHTQYF
j_gene: TRBJ2-1; v_gene: TRBV12-3/TRBV12-4; abundance: .; CDR3aa: CASSTSDRSYNEQFF
j_gene: TRBJ1-3; v_gene: TRBV20-1; abundance: .; CDR3aa: CSAPDGASSGNTIYF
j_gene: TRBJ2-1; v_gene: TRBV30; abundance: .; CDR3aa: CAWSVVGLPYNEQFF
j_gene: TRBJ2-7; v_gene: TRBV6-5; abundance: .; CDR3aa: CASSPGQVIYEQYF
j_gene: TRBJ2-5; v_gene: TRBV25-1; abundance: .; CDR3aa: CASKDLAGERGETQYF
j_gene: TRBJ2-7; v_gene: TRBV12-3/TRBV12-4; abundance: .; CDR3aa: CASSKTGAEYEQYF
j_gene: TRBJ2-2; v_gene: TRBV3-1; abundance: .; CDR3aa: CASSQGVSDRGGELFF
j_gene: TRBJ1-4; v_gene: TRBV4-1; abundance: .; CDR3aa: CASSQDNFGAGNEKLFF
j_gene: TRBJ2-1; v_gene: TRBV2; abundance: .; CDR3aa: CASSRGLALSYNEQFF
j_gene: TRBJ1-1; v_gene: TRBV2; abundance: .; CDR3aa: CASSLRTAYTEAFF
j_gene: TRBJ2-1; v_gene: TRBV6-2/TRBV6-3; abundance: .; CDR3aa: CASSESGASDEQFF
j_gene: TRBJ2-1; v_gene: TRBV3-1; abundance: .; CDR3aa: CASSPDGYNEQFF
j_gene: TRBJ2-2; v_gene: TRBV24-1; abundance: .; CDR3aa: CATSDLSGTGELFF
j_gene: TRBJ2-7; v_gene: TRBV11-2; abundance: .; CDR3aa: CASSLSAGAPEQYF
j_gene: TRBJ2-6; v_gene: TRBV29-1; abundance: .; CDR3aa: CSVVVTALSGANVLTF
j_gene: TRBJ2-7; v_gene: TRBV20-1; abundance: .; CDR3aa: CSASLTSDSDEQYF
j_gene: TRBJ2-7; v_gene: TRBV6-5; abundance: .; CDR3aa: CASSSTAHSYEQYF
j_gene: TRBJ2-1; v_gene: TRBV30; abundance: .; CDR3aa: CACSAGRGNEQFF
j_gene: TRBJ1-5; v_gene: TRBV7-8; abundance: .; CDR3aa: CASSLLVDRPGQPQHF
j_gene: TRBJ1-2; v_gene: TRBV7-9; abundance: .; CDR3aa: CASSLGTYSNYGYTF
j_gene: TRBJ2-1; v_gene: TRBV19; abundance: .; CDR3aa: CASRTGTSDNNEQFF